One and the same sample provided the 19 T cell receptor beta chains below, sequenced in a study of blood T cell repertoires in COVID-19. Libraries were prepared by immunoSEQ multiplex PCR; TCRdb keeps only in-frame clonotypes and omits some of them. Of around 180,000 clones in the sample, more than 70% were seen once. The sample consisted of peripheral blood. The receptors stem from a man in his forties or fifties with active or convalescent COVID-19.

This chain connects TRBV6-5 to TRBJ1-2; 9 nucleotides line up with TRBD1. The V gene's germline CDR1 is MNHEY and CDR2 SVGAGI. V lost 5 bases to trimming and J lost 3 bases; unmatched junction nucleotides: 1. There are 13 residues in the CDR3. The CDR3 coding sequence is TGTGCCAGCAGTCGACAGGGGGACTATGGCTACACCTTC. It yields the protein CASSRQGDYGYTF.

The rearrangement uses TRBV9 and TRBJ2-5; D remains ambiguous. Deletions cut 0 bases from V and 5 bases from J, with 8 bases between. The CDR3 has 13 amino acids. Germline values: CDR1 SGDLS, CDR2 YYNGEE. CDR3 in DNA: TGTGCCAGCAGCGTAGCCCAAGCGGAGACCCAGTACTTC. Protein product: CASSVAQAETQYF.

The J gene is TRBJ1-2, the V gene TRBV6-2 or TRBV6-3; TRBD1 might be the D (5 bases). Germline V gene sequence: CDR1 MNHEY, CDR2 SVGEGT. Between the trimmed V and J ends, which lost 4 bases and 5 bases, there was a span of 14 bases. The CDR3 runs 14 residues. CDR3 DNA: TGTGCCAGCAGTTCATCAGGGATGGGTTATGGCTACACCTTC. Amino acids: CASSSSGMGYGYTF.

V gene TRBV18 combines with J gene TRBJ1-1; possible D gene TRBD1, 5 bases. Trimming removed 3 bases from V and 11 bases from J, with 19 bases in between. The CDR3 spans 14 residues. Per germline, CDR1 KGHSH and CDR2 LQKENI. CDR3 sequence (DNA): TGTGCCAGCTCACCTCCGCGGGGTGGGGCCAGGGCTTTCTTT. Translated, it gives CASSPPRGGARAFF.

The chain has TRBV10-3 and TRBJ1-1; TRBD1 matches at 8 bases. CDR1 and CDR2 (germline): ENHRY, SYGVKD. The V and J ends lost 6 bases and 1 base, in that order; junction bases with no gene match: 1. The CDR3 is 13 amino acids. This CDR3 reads CAIRQGGNTEAFF. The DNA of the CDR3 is TGTGCCATCAGACAGGGGGGGAACACTGAAGCTTTCTTT.

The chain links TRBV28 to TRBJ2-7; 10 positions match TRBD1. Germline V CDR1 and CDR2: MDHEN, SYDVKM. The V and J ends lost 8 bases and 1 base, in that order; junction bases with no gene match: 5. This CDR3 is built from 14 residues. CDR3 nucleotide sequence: TGTGCCAGCCACCGACAGGGGGCATCCTACGAGCAGTACTTC. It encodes CASHRQGASYEQYF. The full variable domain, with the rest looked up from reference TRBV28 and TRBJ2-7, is DVKVTQSSRYLVKRTGEKVFLECVQDMDHENMFWYRQDPGLGLRLIYFSYDVKMKEKGDIPEGYSVSREKKERFSLILESASTNQTSMYLCASHRQGASYEQYFGPGTRLTVT.

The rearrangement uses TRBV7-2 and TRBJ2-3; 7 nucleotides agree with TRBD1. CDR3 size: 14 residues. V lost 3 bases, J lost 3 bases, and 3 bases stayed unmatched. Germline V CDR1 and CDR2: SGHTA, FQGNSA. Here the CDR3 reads CASSFDRATDTQYF. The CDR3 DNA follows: TGTGCCAGCAGCTTCGACAGGGCAACAGATACGCAGTATTTT.

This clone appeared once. The DNA of the CDR3 is TGTGCCAGCAGCCAAGATAGCAGGGTAGAGACCCAGTACTTC. It codes for CASSQDSRVETQYF. The rearrangement uses TRBV3-1 (or the pseudogene TRBV3-2) and TRBJ2-5; perhaps TRBD1 as D (5 bases). This CDR3 is built from 14 residues. Germline values: CDR1 LGHDT, CDR2 YNNKEL (reference sequence). The ends were cut back, 0 bases at V and 4 bases at J, with 9 bases in the middle.

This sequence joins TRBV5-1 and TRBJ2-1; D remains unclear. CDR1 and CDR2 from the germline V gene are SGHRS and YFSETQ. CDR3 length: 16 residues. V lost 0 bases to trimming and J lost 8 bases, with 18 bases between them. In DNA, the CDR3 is TGCGCCAGCAGCTTGGAATGGAATGGCGGCGGCGATGAGCAGTTCTTC. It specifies CASSLEWNGGGDEQFF.

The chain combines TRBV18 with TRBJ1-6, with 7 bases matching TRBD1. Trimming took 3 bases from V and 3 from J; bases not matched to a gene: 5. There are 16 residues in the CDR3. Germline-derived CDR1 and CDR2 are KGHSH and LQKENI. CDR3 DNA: TGTGCCAGCTCACCCGGACAGGCCTACTATAATTCACCCCTCCACTTT. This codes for CASSPGQAYYNSPLHF. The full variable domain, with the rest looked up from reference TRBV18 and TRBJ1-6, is NAGVMQNPRHLVRRRGQEARLRCSPMKGHSHVYWYRQLPEEGLKFMVYLQKENIIDESGMPKERFSAEFPKEGPSILRIQQVVRGDSAAYFCASSPGQAYYNSPLHFGNGTRLTVT.

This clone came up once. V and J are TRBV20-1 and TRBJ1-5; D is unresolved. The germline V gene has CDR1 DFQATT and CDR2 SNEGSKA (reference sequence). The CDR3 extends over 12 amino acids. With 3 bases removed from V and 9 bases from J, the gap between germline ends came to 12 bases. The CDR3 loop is CSASSRTGPQHF. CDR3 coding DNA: TGCAGTGCTAGTAGCCGAACCGGGCCCCAGCATTTT.

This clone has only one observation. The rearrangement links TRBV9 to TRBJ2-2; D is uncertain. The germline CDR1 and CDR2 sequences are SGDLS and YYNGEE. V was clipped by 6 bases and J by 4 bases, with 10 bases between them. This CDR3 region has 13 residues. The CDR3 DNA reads TGTGCCAGCACGTATAAGCTCACCGGGGAGCTGTTTTTT. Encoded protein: CASTYKLTGELFF.

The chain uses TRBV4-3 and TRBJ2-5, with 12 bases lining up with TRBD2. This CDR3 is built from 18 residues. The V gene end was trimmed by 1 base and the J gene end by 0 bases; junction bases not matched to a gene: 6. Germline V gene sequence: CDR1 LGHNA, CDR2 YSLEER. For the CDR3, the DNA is TGCGCCAGCAGCCAAGTGGCTAGCGGGGGGGCGTACCAAGAGACCCAGTACTTC. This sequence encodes CASSQVASGGAYQETQYF.

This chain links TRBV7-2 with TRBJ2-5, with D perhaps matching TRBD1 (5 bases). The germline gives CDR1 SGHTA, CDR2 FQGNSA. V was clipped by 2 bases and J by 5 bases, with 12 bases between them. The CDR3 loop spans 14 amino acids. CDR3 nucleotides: TGTGCCAGCAGCTTACTTTCAGGGATCGAGACCCAGTACTTC. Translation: CASSLLSGIETQYF.

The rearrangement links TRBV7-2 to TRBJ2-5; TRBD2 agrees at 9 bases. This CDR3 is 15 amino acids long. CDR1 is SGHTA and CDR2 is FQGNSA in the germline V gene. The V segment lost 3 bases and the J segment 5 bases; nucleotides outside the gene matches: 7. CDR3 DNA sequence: TGTGCCAGCAGCTTGCCTAGCGGGGCCCGGGAGACCCAGTACTTC. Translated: CASSLPSGARETQYF.

CDR3: CASSAPGQGVNEQFF. The CDR3 nucleotides are TGCGCCAGCAGCGCCCCGGGACAGGGAGTTAATGAGCAGTTCTTC. The gene calls are TRBV10-1 and TRBJ2-1; 9 nucleotides align to TRBD1. The CDR3 has 15 amino acids. Germline V CDR1 and CDR2: WNHNN, SYGVQD (reference sequence). V shed 6 bases and J 7 bases; nucleotides not matched to a gene: 10.

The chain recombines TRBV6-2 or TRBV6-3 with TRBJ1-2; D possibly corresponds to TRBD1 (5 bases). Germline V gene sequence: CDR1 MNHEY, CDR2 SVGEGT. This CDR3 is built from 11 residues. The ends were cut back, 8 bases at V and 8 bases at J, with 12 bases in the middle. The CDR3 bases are TGTGCCAGCTGCCAGGGAGCGGGCTACACCTTC. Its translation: CASCQGAGYTF.

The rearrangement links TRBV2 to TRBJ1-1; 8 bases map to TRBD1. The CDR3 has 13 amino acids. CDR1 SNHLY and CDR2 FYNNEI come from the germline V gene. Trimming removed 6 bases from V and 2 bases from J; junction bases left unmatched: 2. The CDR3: CASRDRVNTEAFF. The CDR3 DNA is TGTGCCAGCAGGGACAGGGTTAACACTGAAGCTTTCTTT.

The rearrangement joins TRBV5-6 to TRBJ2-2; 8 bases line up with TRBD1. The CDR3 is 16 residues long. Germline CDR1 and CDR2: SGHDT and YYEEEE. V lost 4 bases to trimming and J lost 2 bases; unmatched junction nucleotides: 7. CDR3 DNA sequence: TGTGCCAGCAGCACCAAGACAGGGGAAAACACCGGGGAGCTGTTTTTT. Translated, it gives CASSTKTGENTGELFF.